The rows below give T cell receptor beta chains drawn from one sample of a study of technical replicates of blood from several donors. Data came from immunoSEQ multiplex PCR; TCRdb stores just in-frame clones and leaves some out. Of 74,000 or so clones in the sample, roughly 93% were seen once. The source material was T cells isolated from PBMCs. The receptors come from a human donor in good health. The CDR3 runs from the conserved cysteine through the conserved F or W. D genes are given only for firm matches. Rows may omit the clone size; those that give it use once, few, many or a size class.

>.|.|TRBV13|TRBJ2-7
CASSLGSAGEQYF
TGTGCCAGCAGCTTGGGTAGCGCGGGCGAGCAGTACTTC
>TRBD1|.|TRBV6-1|TRBJ1-3
CASSEEGQGIGNTIYF
TGTGCCAGCAGTGAGGAAGGACAGGGGATAGGAAACACCATATATTTT
>.|.|TRBV10-3|TRBJ1-1
CAIREWANTEAFF
TGTGCCATCAGGGAGTGGGCGAACACTGAAGCTTTCTTT
>TRBD1|.|TRBV6-1|TRBJ1-1
CASSPLGTANTEAFF
TGTGCCAGCAGTCCCTTAGGGACAGCGAACACTGAAGCTTTCTTT
>.|.|TRBV10-3|TRBJ1-1
CAISEPSGNTEAFF
TGTGCCATCAGTGAACCGTCGGGGAACACTGAAGCTTTCTTT
>.|.|TRBV6-4|TRBJ1-5
CASSSQVNQPQHF
TGTGCCAGCAGTTCACAGGTTAATCAGCCCCAGCATTTT
>.|.|TRBV7-9|TRBJ2-7
CASSLGSLYEQYF
TGTGCCAGCAGCTTGGGCTCCCTATACGAGCAGTACTTC
>TRBD1|.|TRBV19|TRBJ1-1
CASSSPGQMNTEAFF
TGTGCCAGTAGTTCTCCGGGACAGATGAACACTGAAGCTTTCTTT
>.|once|TRBV5-1|TRBJ2-1
CASRGGDVPNEQFF
TGCGCCAGCAGAGGAGGGGACGTCCCTAATGAGCAGTTCTTC
>.|once|TRBV2|TRBJ2-7
CASSKSSYEQYF
TGTGCCAGCAGTAAATCTTCCTACGAGCAGTACTTC
>TRBD2|.|TRBV6-1|TRBJ2-1
CASRTSGNYNEQFF
TGTGCCAGCAGGACTAGCGGGAACTACAATGAGCAGTTCTTC
>TRBD2|.|TRBV15|TRBJ2-1
CATSGSGIEQFF
TGTGCCACCAGCGGAAGCGGGATAGAGCAGTTCTTC
>.|.|TRBV7-8|TRBJ1-2
CASSTSGSVGYTF
TGTGCCAGCAGCACTTCAGGGTCGGTTGGCTACACCTTC
>.|.|TRBV6-5|TRBJ1-5
CASSPGTFSNQPQHF
TGTGCCAGCAGCCCCGGGACATTTAGCAATCAGCCCCAGCATTTT
>TRBD2|.|TRBV7-2|TRBJ2-1
CASRQGTSGSLYEQFF
TGTGCCAGCAGACAAGGGACTAGCGGGAGTTTGTATGAGCAGTTCTTC
>TRBD1|.|TRBV29-1|TRBJ1-4
CSVGQDLTTNEKLFF
TGCAGCGTCGGACAGGACCTTACAACTAATGAAAAACTGTTTTTT
>.|.|TRBV5-1|TRBJ1-5
CASSLGETGQPQHF
TGCGCCAGCAGCTTAGGAGAGACTGGGCAGCCCCAGCATTTT
>TRBD2|.|TRBV27|TRBJ2-2
CASSLGPQLAGERNGELFF
TGTGCCAGCAGTTTGGGACCCCAGCTAGCGGGAGAGAGGAACGGGGAGCTGTTTTTT
>TRBD2|once|TRBV7-7|TRBJ2-5
CASTPGLAGGRGETQYF
TGTGCCAGCACCCCCGGACTAGCGGGAGGGCGGGGGGAGACCCAGTACTTC
>TRBD2|.|TRBV7-9|TRBJ2-3
CASSLPSGRSHTQYF
TGTGCCAGCAGCCTCCCTAGCGGGAGGTCACATACGCAGTATTTT
>TRBD2|.|TRBV28|TRBJ2-1
CASRESGLAGANEQFF
TGTGCCAGCAGGGAGTCGGGACTAGCGGGAGCCAATGAGCAGTTCTTC
>TRBD2|.|TRBV5-4|TRBJ2-3
CASSGVGRADTQYF
TGTGCCAGCAGCGGGGTTGGGAGGGCAGATACGCAGTATTTT
>TRBD1|.|TRBV19|TRBJ1-2
CASSSLGTAIYGYTF
TGTGCCAGTAGCTCACTCGGGACAGCTATCTATGGCTACACCTTC
>TRBD1|.|TRBV12-5|TRBJ2-7
CASGTGTGDSYEQYF
TGTGCTAGTGGTACCGGGACAGGGGACTCCTACGAGCAGTACTTC
>TRBD2|.|TRBV28|TRBJ2-2
CASSFPQTSGTTGELFF
TGTGCCAGCAGTTTTCCCCAGACTAGCGGAACCACCGGGGAGCTGTTTTTT
>TRBD1|.|TRBV4-1|TRBJ1-2
CASRGGQGAKYGYTF
TGCGCCAGCAGGGGGGGACAGGGGGCGAAGTATGGCTACACCTTC
>.|few|TRBV4-1|TRBJ2-1
CASSQDLRGLSPFF
TGCGCCAGCAGCCAAGATCTGCGGGGCCTTTCACCCTTCTTC
>.|.|TRBV9|TRBJ2-7
CASSVEGYPGYEQYF
TGTGCCAGCAGCGTAGAGGGCTACCCGGGGTACGAGCAGTACTTC
>TRBD1|.|TRBV7-8|TRBJ2-2
CASSFRGGPGELFF
TGTGCCAGCAGCTTCCGAGGGGGCCCCGGGGAGCTGTTTTTT
>TRBD2|.|TRBV6-5|TRBJ2-1
CASSYPLAGGPIEQFF
TGTGCCAGCAGTTACCCTCTAGCGGGAGGGCCGATTGAGCAGTTCTTC
>.|.|TRBV25-1|TRBJ1-2
CASSFTPSGYGYTF
TGTGCCAGCAGTTTCACTCCGTCCGGCTATGGCTACACCTTC
>.|.|TRBV5-1|TRBJ2-3
CASSLGGVGTDTQYF
TGCGCCAGCAGCTTGGGGGGAGTTGGGACAGATACGCAGTATTTT
>TRBD1|.|TRBV11-2|TRBJ1-2
CASSLAPGQGGEGYTF
TGTGCCAGCAGCTTAGCTCCCGGACAGGGAGGAGAAGGCTACACCTTC